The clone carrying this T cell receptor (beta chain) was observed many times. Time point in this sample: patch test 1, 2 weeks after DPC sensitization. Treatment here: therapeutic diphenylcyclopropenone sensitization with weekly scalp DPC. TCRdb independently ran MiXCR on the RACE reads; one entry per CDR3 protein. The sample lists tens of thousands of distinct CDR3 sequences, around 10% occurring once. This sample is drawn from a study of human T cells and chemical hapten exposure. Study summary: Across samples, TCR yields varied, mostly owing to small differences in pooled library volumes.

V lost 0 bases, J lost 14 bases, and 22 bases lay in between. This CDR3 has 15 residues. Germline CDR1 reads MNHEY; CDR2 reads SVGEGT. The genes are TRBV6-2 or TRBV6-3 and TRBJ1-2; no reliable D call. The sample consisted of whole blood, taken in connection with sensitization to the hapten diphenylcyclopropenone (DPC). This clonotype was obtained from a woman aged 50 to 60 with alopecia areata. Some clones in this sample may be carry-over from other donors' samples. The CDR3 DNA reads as TGTGCCAGCAGTTACTCCAAGATTCGAATTACGGATGGGACCTTC. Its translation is CASSYSKIRITDGTF.